The 28 T cell receptor beta chains listed next were all sequenced from one sample in a study of blood T cell repertoires in COVID-19. Clones were read by immunoSEQ multiplex PCR, and TCRdb kept only the in-frame ones, dropping some. This table has about 150,000 clones, approximately 78% appearing once. The source material was peripheral blood. The receptors shown here come from a man at least 80 years old with acute or convalescent COVID-19.

The chain couples TRBV6-6 to TRBJ1-2; 7 nucleotides match TRBD1. The V gene's germline CDR1 is MNHNY and CDR2 SVGAGI (reference sequence). Germline trimming cut 6 bases from V and 1 base from J; bases unmatched to any gene: 2. CDR3 length: 13 amino acids. As DNA, the CDR3 is TGTGCCAGCAGCAACAGGGGTAACTATGGCTACACCTTC. It specifies CASSNRGNYGYTF.

The chain is built from TRBV9 and TRBJ2-7, with 8 bases fitting TRBD1. V dropped 0 bases and J dropped 6; count of bases not matched to a gene: 8. The CDR3 is made up of 15 amino acids. CDR1 is SGDLS and CDR2 is YYNGEE in the germline V gene. CDR3 residues: CASSVGAGGESEQYF. Here the CDR3 DNA reads TGTGCCAGCAGCGTAGGGGCAGGGGGCGAGTCCGAGCAGTACTTC.

J is TRBJ2-2 and V is TRBV19; D may be TRBD2 (5 bases). Trimming took 0 bases from V and 6 from J, leaving 14 bases between them. CDR1 and CDR2 (germline): LNHDA, SQIVND (reference sequence). The CDR3 length is 16 residues. The CDR3 bases are TGTGCCAGTAGTATAGAAGACGGTCGGGGAGCCGGGGAGCTGTTTTTT. Its translation is CASSIEDGRGAGELFF.

CDR3 region: CASSFSGGAGTGELFF. CDR3 DNA sequence: TGTGCCAGCAGCTTTAGCGGGGGGGCAGGCACCGGGGAGCTGTTTTTT. This chain connects TRBV7-6 to TRBJ2-2; TRBD2 matches 11 bases. V lost 3 bases and J lost 4; bases outside the gene matches: 4. The V gene's germline CDR1 is SGHVS and CDR2 FNYEAQ. The CDR3 extends over 16 amino acids.

The chain is built from TRBV6-5 and TRBJ1-2, with TRBD1 matching over 9 bases. Germline CDR1 is MNHEY and CDR2 is SVGAGI. V trimming: 5 bases; J trimming: 5 bases; junction bases outside the gene matches: 6. This CDR3 is built from 14 residues. DNA of the CDR3: TGTGCCAGCAGTCCCGGGACAGGGTGGTATGGCTACACCTTC. Its protein is CASSPGTGWYGYTF.

This chain joins TRBV5-4 and TRBJ1-5, with 7 positions matching TRBD1. The CDR3 length is 16 residues. Germline values: CDR1 SGHNT, CDR2 YYREEE (reference sequence). Trimming cost V 0 bases and J 0 bases; bases outside gene matches: 3. CDR3 coding DNA: TGTGCCAGCAGCTTGGGAGGGGGCCTTAGCAATCAGCCCCAGCATTTT. Protein sequence: CASSLGGGLSNQPQHF.

This clone was observed a single time. This rearrangement joins TRBV12-5 to TRBJ1-1, with a weak D call TRBD1 (5 bases). Trimming left V 7 bases short and J 4 bases short, with 16 bases between. CDR1 is LGHNT and CDR2 is FRNRAP in the germline V gene. The CDR3 extends over 14 amino acids. The CDR3 here is CASAADNVGTEAFF. Written as DNA, the CDR3 is TGTGCTAGTGCCGCGGACAATGTGGGCACTGAAGCTTTCTTT.

The chain couples TRBV6-5 to TRBJ2-7, with 8 bases identical to TRBD2. The CDR3 loop spans 15 amino acids. Trimming took 0 bases from V and 2 from J; bases not matched to a gene: 3. The germline V gene encodes CDR1 MNHEY and CDR2 SVGAGI. As DNA, the CDR3 is TGTGCCAGCAGTTACTCGAAAGCGGGGGCCTACGAGCAGTACGTC. This encodes CASSYSKAGAYEQYV.

The chain employs TRBV10-3 and TRBJ2-6, with TRBD2 matching over 8 bases. Germline CDR1 and CDR2: ENHRY and SYGVKD. CDR3 length: 15 amino acids. The junction had 0 bases not matched to a gene; V was cut back by 3 bases and J by 2 bases. The CDR3 DNA follows: TGTGCCATCAGTGATAGCGGGACTGGGGCCAACGTCCTGACTTTC. Its protein is CAISDSGTGANVLTF.

CDR3 sequence: CASSVTGNSPLHF. CDR3 coding DNA: TGTGCCAGCAGCGTGACAGGGAATTCACCCCTCCACTTT. J is TRBJ1-6 and V is TRBV7-8; 7 bases are a match to TRBD1. J gave up 7 bases and V 5 bases, and 2 bases lay outside the gene matches. Germline-derived CDR1 and CDR2 are SGHVS and FQNEAQ. The CDR3 has 13 residues. Full variable domain (outside the CDR3, taken from reference TRBV7-8 and TRBJ1-6): GAGVSQSPRYKVAKRGQDVALRCDPISGHVSLFWYQQALGQGPEFLTYFQNEAQLDKSGLPSDRFFAERPEGSVSTLKIQRTQQEDSAVYLCASSVTGNSPLHFGNGTRLTVT.

The chain couples TRBV28 to TRBJ1-2, with 7 positions matching TRBD1. This CDR3 is built from 12 residues. The germline CDR1 and CDR2 sequences are MDHEN and SYDVKM. The ends lost 10 bases at V and 0 bases at J; junction bases unmatched: 2. CDR3 DNA sequence: TGTGCCACCGGGACAGCTAACTATGGCTACACCTTC. Translation: CATGTANYGYTF.

Here the CDR3 reads CAISRTGGFGNTEAFF. The CDR3 coding sequence is TGTGCCATCAGTAGGACAGGGGGCTTTGGGAACACTGAAGCTTTCTTT. The rearrangement uses TRBV10-3 and TRBJ1-1; 11 nucleotides match TRBD1. The ends lost 5 bases at V and 1 base at J; junction bases unmatched: 6. CDR3 length equals 16 residues. The germline V gene has CDR1 ENHRY and CDR2 SYGVKD.

CDR3 protein: CASGFSVTGNQETQYF. The CDR3 coding sequence is TGTGCTAGTGGTTTCAGTGTGACAGGGAATCAAGAGACCCAGTACTTC. The rearrangement joins TRBV12-5 to TRBJ2-5; 7 bases fit TRBD1. V dropped 3 bases and J dropped 2; count of bases not matched to a gene: 9. CDR1 and CDR2 from the germline V gene are LGHNT and FRNRAP. The CDR3 length is 16 residues.

V gene TRBV2 combines with J gene TRBJ2-2, with 8 bases identical to TRBD2. Germline V gene sequence: CDR1 SNHLY, CDR2 FYNNEI. This CDR3 has 13 amino acids. The trim removed 7 bases at V and 5 bases at J, leaving 3 bases unmatched. CDR3 sequence (DNA): TGTGCCAGCAACCCGGGGGGGACCGGGGAGCTGTTTTTT. Protein: CASNPGGTGELFF.

The V gene is TRBV12-2, the J gene TRBJ2-1; the table's D call of TRBD2 was not tested on the DNA. TRBV12-2 is a listed pseudogene. This CDR3 has 15 residues. The CDR3 is CASRLVSGDYNEQFF. The CDR3 DNA is TGTGCAAGTCGCTTAGTTAGCGGGGACTACAATGAGCAGTTCTTC.

The chain joins TRBV4-2 to TRBJ2-4, with TRBD1 identical over 8 bases. V lost 1 base to trimming and J lost 7 bases; unmatched junction nucleotides: 3. The CDR3 loop spans 14 amino acids. Per the germline V gene, CDR1 is LGHNA and CDR2 is YNFKEQ. CDR3 in amino acids: CASSQAHRGNIQYF. Here the CDR3 DNA reads TGTGCCAGCAGCCAAGCCCACAGGGGGAACATTCAGTACTTC.

The chain carries TRBV5-4 and TRBJ1-3, with no clear D. The CDR3 contains 14 residues. CDR1 SGHNT and CDR2 YYREEE come from the germline V gene (reference sequence). V was pared by 4 bases and J by 2 bases, with 10 bases between. As DNA, the CDR3 is TGTGCCAGCAGCCCTGACAATGCTGGAAACACCATATATTTT. It translates to CASSPDNAGNTIYF.

J is TRBJ1-3 and V is TRBV28; no clear D gene. CDR1 and CDR2 from the germline V gene are MDHEN and SYDVKM. Trimming shortened V by 5 bases and J by 8 bases, and 10 bases separated the two germline ends. This CDR3 contains 12 residues. CDR3 DNA: TGTGCCAGCAGTCCCAGCCGGGACACCATATATTTT. The encoded protein is CASSPSRDTIYF.

This clone appeared a single time. The J gene is TRBJ1-1, the V gene TRBV7-2; D remains ambiguous. Trimming took off 6 bases at V and 1 base at J, with 12 bases between the two ends. Germline assignment: CDR1 SGHTA and CDR2 FQGNSA. The CDR3 totals 14 residues. CDR3 protein: CASRMARGNTEAFF. CDR3 DNA sequence: TGTGCCAGCAGAATGGCGCGAGGGAACACTGAAGCTTTCTTT.

V and J are TRBV18 and TRBJ2-3; D uncertain. V was clipped by 1 base and J by 0 bases, with 5 bases between them. Per germline, CDR1 KGHSH and CDR2 LQKENI. CDR3 length: 14 amino acids. The CDR3 protein is CASSPLRSTDTQYF. The CDR3 nucleotides are TGTGCCAGCTCACCACTCCGGAGCACAGATACGCAGTATTTT.

This clone was picked up a small number of times. The V and J genes are TRBV6-1 and TRBJ2-3, with D uncertain. Germline-derived CDR1 and CDR2 are MNHNS and SASEGT. The CDR3 is 14 amino acids. V was shortened by 0 bases and J by 6 bases, with 10 bases between the two germline ends. As DNA, the CDR3 is TGTGCCAGCAGTGAAGCGACCAGCAGGGATACGCAGTATTTT. Amino acid sequence: CASSEATSRDTQYF.

V gene TRBV30 combines with J gene TRBJ1-2; D ambiguous. CDR3 length equals 13 residues. V was pared by 3 bases and J by 4 bases, with 12 bases between. Germline lookup yields CDR1 GTSNPN and CDR2 SVGIG (reference sequence). As DNA, the CDR3 is TGTGCCTGGAGCGCAAGGAGTTCCTATGGCTACACCTTC. Translation gives CAWSARSSYGYTF. Combining the CDR3 with reference TRBV30 and TRBJ1-2 gives the whole variable domain SQTIHQWPATLVQPVGSPLSLECTVEGTSNPNLYWYRQAAGRGLQLLFYSVGIGQISSEVPQNLSASRPQDRQFILSSKKLLLSDSGFYLCAWSARSSYGYTFGSGTRLTVV.

CDR3 bases: TGTGCCAGCAGCGAACACCGGGACAGGGAGGTTTCGGAGACCCAGTACTTC. Translation: CASSEHRDREVSETQYF. The chain carries TRBV21-1 and TRBJ2-5; the listed D gene, TRBD1, was not tested against the DNA. TRBV21-1 is recorded as a pseudogene. The CDR3 spans 17 residues.

This rearrangement joins TRBV27 to TRBJ2-5; 7 positions match TRBD1. This CDR3 is 15 amino acids long. CDR1 is MNHEY and CDR2 is SMNVEV in the germline V gene (reference sequence). The ends lost 6 bases at V and 0 bases at J; junction bases unmatched: 7. CDR3 in amino acids: CASSPWTGNQETQYF. Here the CDR3 DNA reads TGTGCCAGCAGCCCCTGGACAGGCAACCAAGAGACCCAGTACTTC.

The sample holds a few counts of this clone. The V and J genes are TRBV3-1 (or the pseudogene TRBV3-2) and TRBJ1-2, with D uncertain. Trimming cost V 1 base and J 4 bases, with 16 bases left between them. CDR3 length equals 16 residues. Germline V gene data show CDR1 as LGHDT and CDR2 as YNNKEL (reference sequence). The CDR3 sequence is CASSQVIGRSTYGYTF. CDR3 nucleotide sequence: TGTGCCAGCAGCCAAGTCATTGGCAGGTCCACCTATGGCTACACCTTC.

Written as DNA, the CDR3 is TGTGCCAGCAGCTTAGCGTGGGGGGGTATTGGAGAGACCCAGTACTTC. It yields the protein CASSLAWGGIGETQYF. This chain joins TRBV7-8 and TRBJ2-5; 7 bases are shared with TRBD2. CDR3 length: 16 amino acids. The ends lost 0 bases at V and 4 bases at J; junction bases unmatched: 8. Germline CDR1 is SGHVS and CDR2 is FQNEAQ.

This clone occurred once. J is TRBJ2-5 and V is TRBV5-6; weak D call: TRBD1 (6 bases). Germline V gene sequence: CDR1 SGHDT, CDR2 YYEEEE. Trimming removed 4 bases at V and 7 bases at J, with 11 bases between. This CDR3 has 12 residues. This CDR3 reads CASSRGSGTQYF. In DNA, the CDR3 is TGTGCCAGCAGCAGGGGGTCCGGGACCCAGTACTTC.

The V and J genes are TRBV11-2 and TRBJ2-3, with TRBD1 identical over 9 bases. CDR3 length: 15 residues. Germline V CDR1 and CDR2: SGHAT, FQNNGV. The trim removed 4 bases at V and 6 bases at J, leaving 8 bases unmatched. This CDR3 reads CASSSGTGSVDTQYF. CDR3 nucleotide sequence: TGTGCCAGCAGCTCCGGGACAGGGTCAGTTGATACGCAGTATTTT.